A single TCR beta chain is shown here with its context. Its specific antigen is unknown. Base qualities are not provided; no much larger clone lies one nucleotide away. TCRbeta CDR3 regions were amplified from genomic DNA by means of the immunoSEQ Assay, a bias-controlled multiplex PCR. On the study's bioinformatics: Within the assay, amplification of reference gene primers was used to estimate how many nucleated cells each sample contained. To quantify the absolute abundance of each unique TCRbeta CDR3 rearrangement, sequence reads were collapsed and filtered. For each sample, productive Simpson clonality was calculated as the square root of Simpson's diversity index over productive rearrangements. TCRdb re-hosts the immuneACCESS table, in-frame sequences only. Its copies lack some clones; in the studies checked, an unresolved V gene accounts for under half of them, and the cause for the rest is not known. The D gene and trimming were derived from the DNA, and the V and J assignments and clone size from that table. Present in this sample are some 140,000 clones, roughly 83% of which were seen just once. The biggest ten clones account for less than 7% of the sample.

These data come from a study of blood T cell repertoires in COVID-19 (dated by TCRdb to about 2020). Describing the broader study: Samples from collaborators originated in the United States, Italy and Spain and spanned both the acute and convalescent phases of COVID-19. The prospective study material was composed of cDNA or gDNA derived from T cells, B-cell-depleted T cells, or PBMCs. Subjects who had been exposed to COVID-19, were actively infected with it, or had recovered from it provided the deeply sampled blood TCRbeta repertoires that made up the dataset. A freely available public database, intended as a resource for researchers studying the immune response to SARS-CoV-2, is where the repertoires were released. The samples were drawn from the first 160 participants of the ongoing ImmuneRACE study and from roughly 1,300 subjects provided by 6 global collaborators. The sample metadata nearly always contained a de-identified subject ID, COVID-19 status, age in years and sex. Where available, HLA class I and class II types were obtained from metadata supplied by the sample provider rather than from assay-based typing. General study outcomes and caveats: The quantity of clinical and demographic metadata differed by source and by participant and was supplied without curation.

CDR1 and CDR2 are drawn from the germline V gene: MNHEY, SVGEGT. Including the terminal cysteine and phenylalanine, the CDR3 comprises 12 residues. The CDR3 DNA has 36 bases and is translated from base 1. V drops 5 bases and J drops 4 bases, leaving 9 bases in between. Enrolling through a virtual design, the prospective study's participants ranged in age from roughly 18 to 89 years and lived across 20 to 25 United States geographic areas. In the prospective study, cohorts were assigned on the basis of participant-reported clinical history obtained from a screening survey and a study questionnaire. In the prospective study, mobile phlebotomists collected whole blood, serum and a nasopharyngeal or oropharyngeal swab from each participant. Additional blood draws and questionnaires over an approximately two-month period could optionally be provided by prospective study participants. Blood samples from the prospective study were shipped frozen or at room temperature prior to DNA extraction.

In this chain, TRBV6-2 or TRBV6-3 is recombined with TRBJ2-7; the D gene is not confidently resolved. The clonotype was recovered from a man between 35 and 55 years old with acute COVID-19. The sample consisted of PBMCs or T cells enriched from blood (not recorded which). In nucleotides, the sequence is TGTGCCAGCAGTCTCCTACGGTACGAGCAGTACTTC. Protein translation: CASSLLRYEQYF.